These 9 T cell receptor beta chains share one sample of origin, sequenced in a study of blood T cell repertoires in COVID-19. Repertoires were generated with immunoSEQ multiplex PCR, while TCRdb's copy carries only in-frame clones and drops some. The table has 95,000 to 130,000 clones, approximately 82% seen once. The source material was peripheral blood. The receptors were sampled from a man between 65 and 85 years old with active or convalescent COVID-19.

CDR3 residues: CATSAAPTYNEQFF. CDR3 in DNA: TGTGCCACCAGTGCAGCGCCAACCTACAATGAGCAGTTCTTC. V is TRBV24-1 and J is TRBJ2-1, with D uncertain. Germline V gives CDR1 KGHDR, CDR2 SFDVKD. V lost 5 bases, J lost 2 bases, and 9 bases lay in between. The CDR3 is 14 amino acids.

The V gene is TRBV19, the J gene TRBJ2-2; D is perhaps TRBD2 (7 bases). The germline V gene has CDR1 LNHDA and CDR2 SQIVND (reference sequence). The CDR3 is 15 residues long. Trimming pared 1 base from V and 5 bases from J, leaving 11 bases between. CDR3 protein: CASSIVGGATGELFF. The CDR3 DNA is TGTGCCAGTAGTATAGTTGGGGGGGCAACCGGGGAGCTGTTTTTT. The full variable domain, with the rest looked up from reference TRBV19 and TRBJ2-2, is DGGITQSPKYLFRKEGQNVTLSCEQNLNHDAMYWYRQDPGQGLRLIYYSQIVNDFQKGDIAEGYSVSREKKESFPLTVTSAQKNPTAFYLCASSIVGGATGELFFGEGSRLTVL.

This clone has just one count. This rearrangement joins TRBV4-1 to TRBJ2-5; 7 bases fit TRBD1. The V segment lost 1 base and the J segment 3 bases; nucleotides outside the gene matches: 2. Germline assignment: CDR1 MGHRA and CDR2 YSYEKL. The CDR3 has 14 amino acids. CDR3 sequence reads: CASSQGGQKETQYF. Here the CDR3 DNA reads TGCGCCAGCAGCCAAGGGGGACAGAAAGAGACCCAGTACTTC.

In this sample, this clone turned up once. The rearrangement links TRBV5-1 to TRBJ1-2, with 7 positions matching TRBD1. The CDR3 contains 15 residues. Trimming at V came to 3 bases and at J to 4 bases, leaving 9 bases not matched to a gene. Per germline, CDR1 SGHRS and CDR2 YFSETQ. This CDR3 reads CASSWTGDGSYGYTF. The DNA for the CDR3 is TGCGCCAGCAGCTGGACAGGAGACGGTAGCTATGGCTACACCTTC.

This chain joins TRBV5-1 and TRBJ2-3, with D hard to call. The V end lost 2 bases, the J end lost 0 bases, and 7 bases lay between the germline ends. The CDR3 spans 14 residues. Germline lookup yields CDR1 SGHRS and CDR2 YFSETQ. CDR3 nucleotide sequence: TGCGCCAGCAGCTTAGCGACTAGCACAGATACGCAGTATTTT. Its protein is CASSLATSTDTQYF.

J is TRBJ2-7 and V is TRBV7-2, with 7 nucleotides matching TRBD2. The germline gives CDR1 SGHTA, CDR2 FQGNSA. The J segment lost 2 bases and the V segment lost 7 bases, leaving 5 bases of the junction unmatched. The CDR3 consists of 13 residues. In DNA, the CDR3 is TGTGCCAGCAACACCGGGACTACCTACGAGCAGTACTTC. Translation gives CASNTGTTYEQYF. The variable domain in full, completed from reference TRBV7-2 and TRBJ2-7, reads GAGVSQSPSNKVTEKGKDVELRCDPISGHTALYWYRQSLGQGLEFLIYFQGNSAPDKSGLPSDRFSAERTGGSVSTLTIQRTQQEDSAVYLCASNTGTTYEQYFGPGTRLTVT.

The CDR3 sequence is CASRPASGSTNEQFF. The CDR3 coding sequence is TGTGCCAGCAGGCCGGCCAGCGGGAGTACGAATGAGCAGTTCTTC. The J gene is TRBJ2-1, the V gene TRBV5-4, with 8 bases lining up with TRBD2. The J segment lost 7 bases and the V segment lost 5 bases, leaving 11 bases of the junction unmatched. Germline CDR1 is SGHNT and CDR2 is YYREEE (reference sequence). This CDR3 has 15 residues.

There are many counts of this clone. The gene calls are TRBV11-3 and TRBJ2-1; 8 nucleotides align to TRBD1. The CDR3 has 14 residues. The V gene's germline CDR1 is SGHNT and CDR2 YENEEA. V lost 5 bases to trimming and J lost 3 bases; unmatched junction nucleotides: 3. This CDR3 is CASSTGQGYNEQFF. The CDR3, as DNA: TGTGCCAGCAGCACCGGACAGGGCTACAATGAGCAGTTCTTC.

The chain carries TRBV9 and TRBJ1-1; D call uncertain. With 3 bases removed from V and 3 bases from J, the gap between germline ends came to 9 bases. CDR1 is SGDLS, CDR2 YYNGEE, per germline. CDR3 length: 13 residues. The CDR3 spells CASSGIRDTEAFF. In DNA, the CDR3 is TGTGCCAGCAGCGGTATCCGGGACACTGAAGCTTTCTTT.